The source of this T cell receptor beta chain is a study of shared clonotypes between healthy human individuals. Using about 0.2 ug DNA, some 30,000 T cell genomes, the sorted-subset replicate PCRs were run. Libraries were prepared by immunoSEQ multiplex PCR; TCRdb keeps only in-frame clonotypes and omits some of them. The repertoire holds about 1.5 million clones, about 98% seen once, with roughly 0.4% in the top ten. The CDR3 has 15 residues. Germline CDR1 reads GTSNPN; CDR2 reads SVGIG (reference sequence). The V and J ends lost 0 bases and 2 bases respectively, with 13 bases between them. This receptor was taken from a man aged 25 to 45 in good health. The genes are TRBV30 and TRBJ2-5, with D maybe TRBD1 (6 bases). Sequencing was done on a sample of naive CD4+ T cells sorted from blood. Described subset: CD45RA+ positively selected. CDR3 DNA: TGTGCCTGGAGTGTACGGGGACATCCACAAGAGACCCAGTACTTC. Translation gives CAWSVRGHPQETQYF.